This is a list of T cell receptor beta chains from one sample in a study of T cell responses to AZD1222 COVID-19 vaccine. Profiling relied on immunoSEQ multiplex PCR, and the TCRdb table lists in-frame clones only, not all of them. The table has approximately 98,000 clones, 86% seen once. Specimen: peripheral blood, collected on day 0 of AZD1222 vaccination. The source is an adult in good health. The conserved cysteine and the conserved F or W are not part of the CDR3 here. The D gene is left open where the match is weak.

>TRBV9|.|TRBJ1-2
ASSVEPESYGYT
>TRBV19|.|TRBJ1-5
ASSISSGAREQPQH
>TRBV30|TRBD1|TRBJ2-5
AYGTAHETQY
>TRBV28|TRBD1|TRBJ1-5
ATQGGGNQPQH
>TRBV12-3/TRBV12-4|TRBD2|TRBJ2-7
ASSPSGDYEQY
>TRBV30|.|TRBJ1-2
AWNPGDGYT
>TRBV5-1|.|TRBJ1-2
ASSLDRSYGYT
>TRBV7-2|.|TRBJ1-1
ASSSSRTKNDEAF
>TRBV29-1|TRBD1|TRBJ1-1
SVVDREAEAF
>TRBV19|TRBD1|TRBJ2-7
ASSPGTASYEQY
>TRBV5-1|.|TRBJ2-2
ASSLEAFVTGELF
>TRBV3-1/TRBV3-2|.|TRBJ1-1
ASSQRVAVEAF
>TRBV28|TRBD2|TRBJ2-2
ASRTKTSGVGNTGELF
>TRBV27|TRBD1|TRBJ1-2
ASSFGTGTVVNYGYT
>TRBV11-2|.|TRBJ1-1
ASSLAGNTEAF
>TRBV19|TRBD2|TRBJ2-3
ASSPGLAVPSTDTQY
>TRBV5-4|.|TRBJ2-7
ASSTSVGSYEQY
>TRBV6-1|TRBD1|TRBJ1-4
ASSDPTGSNEKLF
>TRBV12-3/TRBV12-4|TRBD1|TRBJ2-4
ASSLGTANIQY
>TRBV5-6|TRBD2|TRBJ2-1
ASSLGGSSYNEQF
>TRBV10-3|.|TRBJ1-2
AISELSNSNYGYT
>TRBV9|TRBD1|TRBJ2-1
ASSAYGAGGYNEQF
>TRBV7-2|.|TRBJ1-6
ASQPGSLLNSPLH
>TRBV15|TRBD2|TRBJ2-3
ATSTGLAGSGPY
>TRBV29-1|.|TRBJ2-7
SVVDGSYEQY
>TRBV19|.|TRBJ2-7
ASSMRAGRIYEQY
>TRBV6-5|TRBD1|TRBJ1-1
ASRGQLNTEAF
>TRBV7-2|TRBD1|TRBJ2-7
ASSLLGQGSSYEQY
>TRBV28|.|TRBJ1-3
ASSLFRYSGNTIY
>TRBV7-2|TRBD2|TRBJ2-1
ASSLTTSGGKNEQF
>TRBV18|TRBD1|TRBJ1-1
ASSPTRQGGTEAF